The sequence of this TCR beta chain was determined in a study of blood T cell repertoires in COVID-19. Clones were read by immunoSEQ multiplex PCR, and TCRdb kept only the in-frame ones, dropping some. The sample lists about 140,000 clones; 77% were seen once. V lost 1 base and J lost 1, with 7 bases in between. This CDR3 contains 14 residues. In germline, CDR1 is MNHEY, CDR2 SVGAGI. Sample: peripheral blood. The clonotype was recovered from a woman aged 45-60 years with active or convalescent COVID-19. The J gene is TRBJ2-5, the V gene TRBV6-5; D might be TRBD1 (6 bases). The CDR3 sequence is CASSYFRGQETQYF. The CDR3 DNA follows: TGTGCCAGCAGTTACTTCAGGGGCCAAGAGACCCAGTACTTC.